The sequence of this T cell receptor (beta chain) was determined in a study of shared clonotypes between healthy human individuals. Healthy adults negative for HIV, lacking recent acute infections or vaccinations, served as donors. Caucasian adults residing in Nashville, Tennessee made up all the donors. CDR3 length: 14 residues. Looked up from germline, CDR1 is SGHNT and CDR2 is YYREEE (reference sequence). Trimming cost V 6 bases and J 2 bases; bases outside gene matches: 4. Unsorted PBMC replicate PCRs used approximately 290 ng DNA, 25,000 to 35,000 T cell genomes. With ten immunoSEQ deep assay plates, unsorted PBMC DNA underwent sequencing. Libraries were prepared by immunoSEQ multiplex PCR; TCRdb keeps only in-frame clonotypes and omits some of them. The sample holds approximately 510,000 clones, about four fifths seen once.

The material sequenced was PBMCs. The receptor was isolated from a woman in her 40s in good health. Some clones in this sample may be carry-over from other donors' samples. The chain employs TRBV5-4 and TRBJ2-1, with 8 bases fitting TRBD2. CDR3 nucleotides: TGTGCCAGCAACCGGGGGGGGACCTACAATGAGCAGTTCTTC. This sequence encodes CASNRGGTYNEQFF.